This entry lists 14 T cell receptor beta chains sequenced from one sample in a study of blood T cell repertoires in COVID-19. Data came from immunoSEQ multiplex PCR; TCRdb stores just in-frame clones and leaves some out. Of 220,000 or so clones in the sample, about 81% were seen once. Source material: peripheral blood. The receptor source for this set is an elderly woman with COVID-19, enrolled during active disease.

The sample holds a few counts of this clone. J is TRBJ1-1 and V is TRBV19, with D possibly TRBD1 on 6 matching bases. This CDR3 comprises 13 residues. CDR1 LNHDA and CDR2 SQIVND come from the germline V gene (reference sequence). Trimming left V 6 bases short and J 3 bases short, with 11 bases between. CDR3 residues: CASSPYRDTEAFF. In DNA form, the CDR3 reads TGTGCCAGTAGCCCTTACAGGGACACTGAAGCTTTCTTT.

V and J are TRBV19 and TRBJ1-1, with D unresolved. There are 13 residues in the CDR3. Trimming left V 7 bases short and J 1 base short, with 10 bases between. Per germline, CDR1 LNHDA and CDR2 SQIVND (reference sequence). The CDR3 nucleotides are TGTGCCAGTATGGGAGATACGAACACTGAAGCTTTCTTT. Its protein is CASMGDTNTEAFF.

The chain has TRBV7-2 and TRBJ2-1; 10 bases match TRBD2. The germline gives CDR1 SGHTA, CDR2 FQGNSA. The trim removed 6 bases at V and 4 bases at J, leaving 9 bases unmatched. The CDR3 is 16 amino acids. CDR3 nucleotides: TGTGCCAGCAGTCTTAGTAGCGGGGGGAGGTACAATGAGCAGTTCTTC. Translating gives CASSLSSGGRYNEQFF.

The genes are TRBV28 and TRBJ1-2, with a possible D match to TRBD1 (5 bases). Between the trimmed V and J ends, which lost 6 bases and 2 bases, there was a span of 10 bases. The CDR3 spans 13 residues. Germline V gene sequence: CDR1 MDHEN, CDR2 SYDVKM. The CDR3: CASSPQGNYGYTF. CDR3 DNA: TGTGCCAGCAGCCCCCAGGGAAACTATGGCTACACCTTC.

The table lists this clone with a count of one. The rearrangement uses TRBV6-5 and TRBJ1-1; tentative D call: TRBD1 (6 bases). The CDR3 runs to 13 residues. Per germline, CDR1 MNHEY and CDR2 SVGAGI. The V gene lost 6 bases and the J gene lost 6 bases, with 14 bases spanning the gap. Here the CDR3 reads CASRPPDRPEAFF. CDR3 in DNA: TGTGCCAGCAGACCACCCGACAGGCCTGAAGCTTTCTTT.

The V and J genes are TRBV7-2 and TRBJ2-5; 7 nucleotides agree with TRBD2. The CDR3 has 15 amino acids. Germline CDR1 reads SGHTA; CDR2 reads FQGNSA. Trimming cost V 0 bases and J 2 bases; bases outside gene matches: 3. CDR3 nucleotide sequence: TGTGCCAGCAGCTTAGCGGGAGGGTATCAAGAGACCCAGTACTTC. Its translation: CASSLAGGYQETQYF. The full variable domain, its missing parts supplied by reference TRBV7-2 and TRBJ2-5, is GAGVSQSPSNKVTEKGKDVELRCDPISGHTALYWYRQSLGQGLEFLIYFQGNSAPDKSGLPSDRFSAERTGGSVSTLTIQRTQQEDSAVYLCASSLAGGYQETQYFGPGTRLLVL.

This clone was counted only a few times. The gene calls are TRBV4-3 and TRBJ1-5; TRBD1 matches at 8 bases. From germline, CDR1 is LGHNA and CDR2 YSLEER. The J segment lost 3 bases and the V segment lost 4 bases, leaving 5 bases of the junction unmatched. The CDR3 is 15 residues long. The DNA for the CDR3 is TGCGCCAGCAGCCCCGGGACAGGCGACAATCAGCCCCAGCATTTT. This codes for CASSPGTGDNQPQHF.

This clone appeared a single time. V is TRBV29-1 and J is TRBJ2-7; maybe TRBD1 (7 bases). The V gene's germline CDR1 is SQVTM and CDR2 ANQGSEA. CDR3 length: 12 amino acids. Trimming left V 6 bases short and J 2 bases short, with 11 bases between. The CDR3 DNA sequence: TGCAGCGTGGGAGGACAGGCCTACGAGCAGTACTTC. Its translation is CSVGGQAYEQYF.

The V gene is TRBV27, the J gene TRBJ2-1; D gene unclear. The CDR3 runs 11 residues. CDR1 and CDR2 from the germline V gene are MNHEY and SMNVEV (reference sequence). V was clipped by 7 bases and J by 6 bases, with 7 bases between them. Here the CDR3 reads CASTLLNEQFF. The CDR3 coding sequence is TGTGCCAGCACCCTCCTCAATGAGCAGTTCTTC.

CDR3 sequence: CASSPRPTVDSNQPQHF. The CDR3 DNA reads TGTGCCAGCAGCCCCCGTCCAACAGTGGATAGCAATCAGCCCCAGCATTTT. This chain connects TRBV11-2 to TRBJ1-5; D is ambiguous. Germline CDR1 SGHAT, CDR2 FQNNGV. CDR3 size: 17 residues. Trimming removed 5 bases from V and 0 bases from J, with 17 bases in between.

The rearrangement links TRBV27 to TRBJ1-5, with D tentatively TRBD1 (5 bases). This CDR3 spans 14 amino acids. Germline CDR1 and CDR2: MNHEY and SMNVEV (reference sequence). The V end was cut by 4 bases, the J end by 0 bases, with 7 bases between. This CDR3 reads CASSSGLSNQPQHF. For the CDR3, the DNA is TGTGCCAGCAGTTCGGGACTTAGCAATCAGCCCCAGCATTTT.

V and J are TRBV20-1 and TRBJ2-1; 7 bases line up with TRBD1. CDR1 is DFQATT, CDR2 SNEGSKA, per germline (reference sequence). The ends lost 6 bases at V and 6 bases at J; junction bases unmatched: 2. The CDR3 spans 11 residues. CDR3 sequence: CSAPGGNEQFF. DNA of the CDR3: TGCAGTGCCCCAGGGGGCAATGAGCAGTTCTTC.

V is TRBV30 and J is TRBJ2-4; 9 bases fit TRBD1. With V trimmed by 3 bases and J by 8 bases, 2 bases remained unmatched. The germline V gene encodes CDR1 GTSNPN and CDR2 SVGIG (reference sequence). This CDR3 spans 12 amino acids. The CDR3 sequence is CAWSGQGYIQYF. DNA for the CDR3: TGTGCCTGGAGCGGACAGGGGTACATTCAGTACTTC.

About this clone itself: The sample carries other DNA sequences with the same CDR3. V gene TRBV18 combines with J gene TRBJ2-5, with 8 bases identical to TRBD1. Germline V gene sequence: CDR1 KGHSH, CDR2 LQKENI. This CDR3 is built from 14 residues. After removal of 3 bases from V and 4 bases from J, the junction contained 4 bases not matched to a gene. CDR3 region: CASSPRTGSETQYF. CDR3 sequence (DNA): TGTGCCAGCTCACCCCGGACAGGGTCAGAGACCCAGTACTTC.